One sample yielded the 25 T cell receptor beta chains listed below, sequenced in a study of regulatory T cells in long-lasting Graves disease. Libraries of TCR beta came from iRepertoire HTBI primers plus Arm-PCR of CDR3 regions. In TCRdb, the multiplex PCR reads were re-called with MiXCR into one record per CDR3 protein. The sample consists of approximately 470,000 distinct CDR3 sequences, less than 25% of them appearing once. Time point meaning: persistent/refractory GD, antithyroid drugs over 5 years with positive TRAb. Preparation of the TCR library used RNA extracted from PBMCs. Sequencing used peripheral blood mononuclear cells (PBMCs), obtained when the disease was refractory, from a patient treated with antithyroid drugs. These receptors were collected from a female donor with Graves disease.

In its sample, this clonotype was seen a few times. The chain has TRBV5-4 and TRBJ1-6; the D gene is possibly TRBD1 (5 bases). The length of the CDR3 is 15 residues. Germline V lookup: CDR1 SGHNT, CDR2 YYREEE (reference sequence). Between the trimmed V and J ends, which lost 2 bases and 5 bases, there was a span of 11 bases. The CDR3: CASSFNRPNNSPLHF. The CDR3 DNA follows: TGTGCCAGCAGCTTTAACAGGCCAAATAATTCACCCCTCCACTTT.

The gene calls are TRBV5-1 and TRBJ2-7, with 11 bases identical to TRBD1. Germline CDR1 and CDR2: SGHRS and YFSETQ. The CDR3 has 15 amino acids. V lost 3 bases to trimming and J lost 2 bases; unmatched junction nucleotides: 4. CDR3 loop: CASSWGQGGAYEQYF. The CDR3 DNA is TGCGCCAGCAGCTGGGGACAGGGGGGGGCCTACGAGCAGTACTTC.

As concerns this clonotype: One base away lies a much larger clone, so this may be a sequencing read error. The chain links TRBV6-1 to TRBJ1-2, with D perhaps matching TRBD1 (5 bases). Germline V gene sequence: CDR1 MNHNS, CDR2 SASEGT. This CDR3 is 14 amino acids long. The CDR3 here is CACRTLQVTYGYTF. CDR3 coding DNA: TGTGCCTGCAGGACCTTACAGGTGACTTATGGCTACACCTTC.

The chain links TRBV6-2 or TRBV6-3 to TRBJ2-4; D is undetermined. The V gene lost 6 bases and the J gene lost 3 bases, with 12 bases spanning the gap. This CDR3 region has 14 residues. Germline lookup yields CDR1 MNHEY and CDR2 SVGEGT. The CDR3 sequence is CASRDGVSKNIQYF. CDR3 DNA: TGTGCCAGCAGGGACGGAGTGAGCAAAAACATTCAGTACTTC.

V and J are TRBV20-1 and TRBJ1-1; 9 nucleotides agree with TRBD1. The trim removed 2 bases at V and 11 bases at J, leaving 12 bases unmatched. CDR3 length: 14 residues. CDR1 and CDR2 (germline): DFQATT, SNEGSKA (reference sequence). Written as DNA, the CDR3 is TGCAGTGCTAGAACCGGGACAGGGAAGTTGGAGGCTTTCTTT. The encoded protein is CSARTGTGKLEAFF.

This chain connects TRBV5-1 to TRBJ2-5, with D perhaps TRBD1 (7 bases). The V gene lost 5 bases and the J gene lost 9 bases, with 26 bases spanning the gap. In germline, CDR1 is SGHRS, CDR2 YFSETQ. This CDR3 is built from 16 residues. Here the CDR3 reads CASSQSAQGGGLAQYF. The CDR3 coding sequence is TGCGCCAGCAGTCAAAGCGCCCAGGGGGGTGGACTGGCCCAGTACTTC. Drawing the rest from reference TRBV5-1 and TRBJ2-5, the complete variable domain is KAGVTQTPRYLIKTRGQQVTLSCSPISGHRSVSWYQQTPGQGLQFLFEYFSETQRNKGNFPGRFSGRQFSNSRSEMNVSTLELGDSALYLCASSQSAQGGGLAQYFGPGTRLLVL.

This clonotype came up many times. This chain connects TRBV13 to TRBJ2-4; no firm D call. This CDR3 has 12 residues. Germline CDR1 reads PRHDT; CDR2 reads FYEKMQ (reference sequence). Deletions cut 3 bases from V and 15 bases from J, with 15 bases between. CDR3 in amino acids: CASSFPGDRPYF. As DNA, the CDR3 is TGTGCCAGCAGCTTTCCTGGAGACCGCCCGTACTTC.

The CDR3 region is CASSVAPDSQETQYF. CDR3 DNA sequence: TGTGCCAGCAGCGTTGCCCCGGACTCCCAAGAGACCCAGTACTTC. The chain uses TRBV9 and TRBJ2-5, with D perhaps TRBD2 (5 bases). Trimming stripped 2 bases from V and 1 base from J, with 12 bases between. Per the germline V gene, CDR1 is SGDLS and CDR2 is YYNGEE. The CDR3 is made up of 15 amino acids. The whole variable domain, filled in from reference TRBV9 and TRBJ2-5, reads DSGVTQTPKHLITATGQRVTLRCSPRSGDLSVYWYQQSLDQGLQFLIQYYNGEERAKGNILERFSAQQFPDLHSELNLSSLELGDSALYFCASSVAPDSQETQYFGPGTRLLVL.

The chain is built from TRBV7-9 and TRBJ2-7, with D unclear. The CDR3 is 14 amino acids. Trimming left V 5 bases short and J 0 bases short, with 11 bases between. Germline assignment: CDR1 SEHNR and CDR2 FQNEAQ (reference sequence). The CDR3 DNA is TGTGCCAGCAGCATAGACATTGTCTCCTACGAGCAGTACTTC. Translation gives CASSIDIVSYEQYF. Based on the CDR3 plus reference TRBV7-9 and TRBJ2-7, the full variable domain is DTGVSQNPRHKITKRGQNVTFRCDPISEHNRLYWYRQTLGQGPEFLTYFQNEAQLEKSRLLSDRFSAERPKGSFSTLEIQRTEQGDSAMYLCASSIDIVSYEQYFGPGTRLTVT.

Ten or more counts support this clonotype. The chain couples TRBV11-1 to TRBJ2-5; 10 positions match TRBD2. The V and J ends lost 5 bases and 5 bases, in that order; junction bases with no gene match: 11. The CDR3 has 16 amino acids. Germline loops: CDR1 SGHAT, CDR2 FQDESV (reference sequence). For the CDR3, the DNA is TGTGCCAGCAGCACAGCCAGCGGGAGGGCCGGCGAGACCCAGTACTTC. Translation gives CASSTASGRAGETQYF.

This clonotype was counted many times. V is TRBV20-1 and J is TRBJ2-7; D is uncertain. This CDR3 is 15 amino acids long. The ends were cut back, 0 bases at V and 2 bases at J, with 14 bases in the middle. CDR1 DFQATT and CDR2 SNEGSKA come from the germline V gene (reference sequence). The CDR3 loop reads CSARDSELGTYEQYF. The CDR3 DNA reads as TGCAGTGCTAGAGATTCTGAACTGGGTACCTACGAGCAGTACTTC.

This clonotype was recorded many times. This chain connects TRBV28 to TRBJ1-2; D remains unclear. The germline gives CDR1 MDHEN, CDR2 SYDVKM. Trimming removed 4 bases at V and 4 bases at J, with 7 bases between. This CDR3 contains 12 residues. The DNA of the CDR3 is TGTGCCAGCAGTTCGGTAACCTATGGCTACACCTTC. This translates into CASSSVTYGYTF.

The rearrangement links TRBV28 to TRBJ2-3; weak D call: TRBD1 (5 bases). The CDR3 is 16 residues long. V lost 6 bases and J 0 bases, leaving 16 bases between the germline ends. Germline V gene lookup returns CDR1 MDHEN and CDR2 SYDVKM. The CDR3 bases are TGTGCCAGCAGCCCTTATAGGGGAACTAGCACAGATACGCAGTATTTT. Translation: CASSPYRGTSTDTQYF.

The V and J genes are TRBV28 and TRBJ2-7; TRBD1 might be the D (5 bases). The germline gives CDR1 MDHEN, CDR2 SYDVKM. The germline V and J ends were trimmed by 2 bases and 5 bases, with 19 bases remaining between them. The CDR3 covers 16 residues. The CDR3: CASSLISVAGPNEQYF. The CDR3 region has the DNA TGTGCCAGCAGTTTAATCTCCGTGGCAGGGCCCAACGAGCAGTACTTC.

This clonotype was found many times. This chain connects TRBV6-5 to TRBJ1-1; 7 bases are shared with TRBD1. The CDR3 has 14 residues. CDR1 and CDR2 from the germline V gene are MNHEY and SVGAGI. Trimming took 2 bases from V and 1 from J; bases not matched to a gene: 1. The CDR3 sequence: CASSYHRGNTEAFF. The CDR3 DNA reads TGTGCCAGCAGTTACCACAGGGGGAACACTGAAGCTTTCTTT.

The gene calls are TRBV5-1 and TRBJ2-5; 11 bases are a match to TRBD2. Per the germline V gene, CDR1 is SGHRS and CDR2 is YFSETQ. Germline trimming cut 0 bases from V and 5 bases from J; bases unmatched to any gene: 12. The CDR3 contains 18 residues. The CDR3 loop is CASSLGFSLAGAVETQYF. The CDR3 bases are TGCGCCAGCAGCTTGGGATTCTCACTAGCGGGAGCCGTGGAGACCCAGTACTTC. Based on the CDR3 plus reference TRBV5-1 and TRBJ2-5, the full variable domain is KAGVTQTPRYLIKTRGQQVTLSCSPISGHRSVSWYQQTPGQGLQFLFEYFSETQRNKGNFPGRFSGRQFSNSRSEMNVSTLELGDSALYLCASSLGFSLAGAVETQYFGPGTRLLVL.

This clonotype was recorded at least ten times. The CDR3 here is CASSLEASGSIYEQYF. CDR3 nucleotides: TGTGCCAGCAGCTTAGAGGCGAGCGGGAGTATCTACGAGCAGTACTTC. The gene calls are TRBV11-2 and TRBJ2-7; 8 nucleotides line up with TRBD2. The trim removed 0 bases at V and 3 bases at J, leaving 7 bases unmatched. CDR3 length: 16 residues. CDR1 is SGHAT and CDR2 is FQNNGV in the germline V gene.

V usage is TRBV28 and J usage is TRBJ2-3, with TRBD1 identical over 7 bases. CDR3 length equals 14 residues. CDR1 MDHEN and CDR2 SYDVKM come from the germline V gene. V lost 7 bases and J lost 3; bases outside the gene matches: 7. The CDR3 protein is CASTPGQPTDTQYF. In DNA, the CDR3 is TGTGCCAGCACCCCGGGACAGCCAACAGATACGCAGTATTTT. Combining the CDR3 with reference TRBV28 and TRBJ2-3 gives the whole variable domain DVKVTQSSRYLVKRTGEKVFLECVQDMDHENMFWYRQDPGLGLRLIYFSYDVKMKEKGDIPEGYSVSREKKERFSLILESASTNQTSMYLCASTPGQPTDTQYFGPGTRLTVL.

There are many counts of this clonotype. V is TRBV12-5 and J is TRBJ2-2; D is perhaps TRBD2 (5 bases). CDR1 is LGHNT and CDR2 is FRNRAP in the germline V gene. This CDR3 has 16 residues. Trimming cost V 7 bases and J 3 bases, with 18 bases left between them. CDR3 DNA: TGTGCTAGTGCCTCAGACTCTCGAGGGCACACCGGGGAGCTGTTTTTT. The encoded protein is CASASDSRGHTGELFF. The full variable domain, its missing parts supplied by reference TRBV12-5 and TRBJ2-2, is DARVTQTPRHKVTEMGQEVTMRCQPILGHNTVFWYRQTMMQGLELLAYFRNRAPLDDSGMPKDRFSAEMPDATLATLKIQPSEPRDSAVYFCASASDSRGHTGELFFGEGSRLTVL.

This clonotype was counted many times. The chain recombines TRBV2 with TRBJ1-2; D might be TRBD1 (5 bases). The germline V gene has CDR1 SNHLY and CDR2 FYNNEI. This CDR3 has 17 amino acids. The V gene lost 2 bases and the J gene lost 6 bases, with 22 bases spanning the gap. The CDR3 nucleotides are TGTGCCAGCAGTGAACCAACACTCTTGGGGGAGGGAGATGGCTACACCTTC. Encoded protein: CASSEPTLLGEGDGYTF.

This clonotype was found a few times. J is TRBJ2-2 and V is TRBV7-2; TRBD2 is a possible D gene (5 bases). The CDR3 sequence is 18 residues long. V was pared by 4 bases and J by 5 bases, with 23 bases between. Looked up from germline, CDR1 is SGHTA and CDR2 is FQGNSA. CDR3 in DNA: TGTGCCAGCAGCTCTCAATCCTACTTAGACTATTCTACCGGGGAGCTGTTTTTT. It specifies CASSSQSYLDYSTGELFF. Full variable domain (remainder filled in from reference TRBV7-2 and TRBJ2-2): GAGVSQSPSNKVTEKGKDVELRCDPISGHTALYWYRQSLGQGLEFLIYFQGNSAPDKSGLPSDRFSAERTGGSVSTLTIQRTQQEDSAVYLCASSSQSYLDYSTGELFFGEGSRLTVL.

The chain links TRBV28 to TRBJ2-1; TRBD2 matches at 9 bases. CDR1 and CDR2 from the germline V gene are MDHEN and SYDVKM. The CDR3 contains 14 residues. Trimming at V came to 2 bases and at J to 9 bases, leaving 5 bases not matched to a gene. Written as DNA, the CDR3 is TGTGCCAGCAGTTTAAGGGGACTAGCAGCTGAGCAGTTCTTC. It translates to CASSLRGLAAEQFF.

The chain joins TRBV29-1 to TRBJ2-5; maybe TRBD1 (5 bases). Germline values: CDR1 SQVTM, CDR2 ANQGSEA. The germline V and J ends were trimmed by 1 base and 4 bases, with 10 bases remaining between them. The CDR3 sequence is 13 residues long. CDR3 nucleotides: TGCAGCGTTGAAGCCCAGGGAAGAGAGACCCAGTACTTC. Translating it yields CSVEAQGRETQYF.

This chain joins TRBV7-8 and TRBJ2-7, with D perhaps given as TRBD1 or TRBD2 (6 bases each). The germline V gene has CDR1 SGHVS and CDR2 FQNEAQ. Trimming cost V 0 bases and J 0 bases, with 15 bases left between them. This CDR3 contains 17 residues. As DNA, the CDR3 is TGTGCCAGCAGCTTAGCCGGGGGACACTTCAGCTCCTACGAGCAGTACTTC. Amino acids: CASSLAGGHFSSYEQYF.

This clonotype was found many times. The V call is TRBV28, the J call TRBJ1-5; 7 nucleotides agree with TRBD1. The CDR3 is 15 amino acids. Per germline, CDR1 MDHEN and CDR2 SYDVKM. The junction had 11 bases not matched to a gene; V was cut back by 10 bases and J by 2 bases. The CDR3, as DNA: TGTGCCACCGCACAGGGGTGGATGGGCAATCAGCCCCAGCATTTT. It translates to CATAQGWMGNQPQHF.